The 27 T cell receptor beta chains presented below share a single source sample, sequenced in a study of PD-1 blockade in classical Hodgkin lymphoma. Documented time point: cycle 4 day 1 (C4D1), after more than five weeks of nivolumab. Each of the patients experienced relapse following autologous stem cell transplantation, and their brentuximab vedotin exposure differed. Researchers report purifying CD4+ T cells from thawed PBMCs by magnetic negative selection. Libraries were prepared by immunoSEQ multiplex PCR; TCRdb keeps only in-frame clonotypes and omits some of them. The sample lists approximately 10,000 clones; approximately 80% were seen once. The sequencing used CD4+ T cells from blood, collected before the fourth cycle of nivolumab. These receptors were taken from a human donor with classical Hodgkin lymphoma.

J is TRBJ2-1 and V is TRBV11-1, with TRBD1 as a possible D gene (6 bases). The germline V and J ends were trimmed by 1 base and 7 bases, with 14 bases remaining between them. The CDR3 loop spans 15 amino acids. Germline V gives CDR1 SGHAT, CDR2 FQDESV (reference sequence). CDR3 DNA: TGTGCCAGCAGCTTAGTATTACAGGGTGGGAATGAGCAGTTCTTC. Protein product: CASSLVLQGGNEQFF.

The CDR3 loop is CASGLAGINEQFF. The CDR3 nucleotides read TGTGCCAGCGGACTAGCGGGGATCAATGAGCAGTTCTTC. This chain joins TRBV7-2 and TRBJ2-1; 12 positions agree with TRBD2. The CDR3 extends over 13 amino acids. The J segment lost 6 bases and the V segment lost 8 bases, leaving 2 bases of the junction unmatched. The V gene's germline CDR1 is SGHTA and CDR2 FQGNSA.

The chain has TRBV7-8 and TRBJ2-1; 9 bases are a match to TRBD2. Germline V CDR1 and CDR2: SGHVS, FQNEAQ. This CDR3 is built from 16 residues. V dropped 1 base and J dropped 6; count of bases not matched to a gene: 7. DNA of the CDR3: TGTGCCAGCAGCTTAGTAATGCGGGGGGGCCTCAATGAGCAGTTCTTC. This encodes CASSLVMRGGLNEQFF.

The chain is built from TRBV14 and TRBJ2-5, with 7 bases lining up with TRBD1. V was pared by 5 bases and J by 6 bases, with 12 bases of the junction left unmatched. The germline V gene has CDR1 SGHDN and CDR2 FVKESK. This CDR3 contains 15 residues. In DNA, the CDR3 is TGTGCCAGCAGCACCCGACAGGGTGTATTGCAGACCCAGTACTTC. It is translated as CASSTRQGVLQTQYF.

The V and J genes are TRBV5-1 and TRBJ1-4; TRBD1 is a possible D gene (5 bases). The germline gives CDR1 SGHRS, CDR2 YFSETQ. Deletions cut 0 bases from V and 0 bases from J, with 9 bases between. The CDR3 extends over 16 amino acids. CDR3 loop: CASSLDRSATNEKLFF. CDR3 nucleotides: TGCGCCAGCAGCTTGGACAGGAGTGCAACTAATGAAAAACTGTTTTTT.

This clone was counted between two and nine times. V usage is TRBV7-9 and J usage is TRBJ2-1, with 10 bases fitting TRBD2. The trim removed 4 bases at V and 2 bases at J, leaving 5 bases unmatched. CDR3 length: 16 amino acids. Germline CDR1 SEHNR, CDR2 FQNEAQ (reference sequence). This chain's CDR3 is CASSYQAGGPYNEQFF. CDR3 coding DNA: TGTGCCAGCAGCTACCAAGCGGGAGGGCCCTACAATGAGCAGTTCTTC.

A single count supports this clone. This chain connects TRBV5-1 to TRBJ2-1; the D gene is possibly TRBD2 (6 bases). The CDR3 length is 15 residues. Germline V lookup: CDR1 SGHRS, CDR2 YFSETQ. V was pared by 1 base and J by 8 bases, with 16 bases between. The CDR3 DNA reads as TGCGCCAGCAGCTTGATTAGCGGCGGGACCGATGAGCAGTTCTTC. The encoded protein is CASSLISGGTDEQFF.

The chain employs TRBV30 and TRBJ1-1; D gene uncertain. This CDR3 has 13 amino acids. V was cut by 6 bases and J by 0 bases, with 11 bases left in between. Germline CDR1 reads GTSNPN; CDR2 reads SVGIG (reference sequence). The CDR3 DNA reads as TGTGCCTGTAACAGCAACATGAACACTGAAGCTTTCTTT. Its protein product is CACNSNMNTEAFF.

This rearrangement joins TRBV7-3 to TRBJ2-1; maybe TRBD1 (5 bases). In germline, CDR1 is SGHTA, CDR2 FQGTGA. Deletions cut 1 base from V and 10 bases from J, with 14 bases between. There are 14 residues in the CDR3. The CDR3 spells CASSLKGVSEEQFF. The CDR3 DNA sequence: TGTGCCAGCAGCTTAAAAGGGGTCAGCGAGGAGCAGTTCTTC. The whole variable domain, filled in from reference TRBV7-3 and TRBJ2-1, reads GAGVSQTPSNKVTEKGKYVELRCDPISGHTALYWYRQSLGQGPEFLIYFQGTGAADDSGLPNDRFFAVRPEGSVSTLKIQRTERGDSAVYLCASSLKGVSEEQFFGPGTRLTVL.

The CDR3 sequence: CASTRTSGSGEQFF. In DNA form, the CDR3 reads TGTGCCAGCACACGGACTAGCGGGAGTGGTGAGCAGTTCTTC. This chain links TRBV27 with TRBJ2-1; the match to TRBD2 covers 13 bases. Germline V gives CDR1 MNHEY, CDR2 SMNVEV (reference sequence). This CDR3 contains 14 residues. The junction had 6 bases not matched to a gene; V was cut back by 7 bases and J by 9 bases.

The gene calls are TRBV7-2 and TRBJ2-1; TRBD2 matches at 14 bases. Germline V gene lookup returns CDR1 SGHTA and CDR2 FQGNSA. There are 15 residues in the CDR3. V was clipped by 5 bases and J by 9 bases; unmatched bases: 6. The CDR3 DNA reads TGTGCCAGCAGCCACAGACTAGCGGGAGGGACTGAGCAGTTCTTC. The encoded protein is CASSHRLAGGTEQFF.

The chain uses TRBV7-2 and TRBJ1-6; possible D gene TRBD1, 5 bases. CDR3 size: 13 residues. The V end lost 1 base, the J end lost 18 bases, and 16 bases lay between the germline ends. Germline CDR1 is SGHTA and CDR2 is FQGNSA. The CDR3 region is CASSLVPGQGNHF. DNA for the CDR3: TGTGCCAGCAGCTTAGTACCGGGGCAGGGAAACCACTTT.

The chain joins TRBV7-9 to TRBJ2-2, with 7 bases fitting TRBD1. V trimming: 5 bases; J trimming: 1 base; junction bases outside the gene matches: 13. CDR1 is SEHNR, CDR2 FQNEAQ, per germline (reference sequence). This CDR3 is built from 18 residues. The DNA of the CDR3 is TGTGCCAGCAGCCCAACAGTCGGGACAGCATTGAACACCGGGGAGCTGTTTTTT. This translates into CASSPTVGTALNTGELFF. Using reference TRBV7-9 and TRBJ2-2 for the parts outside the CDR3, the full variable domain is DTGVSQNPRHKITKRGQNVTFRCDPISEHNRLYWYRQTLGQGPEFLTYFQNEAQLEKSRLLSDRFSAERPKGSFSTLEIQRTEQGDSAMYLCASSPTVGTALNTGELFFGEGSRLTVL.

This chain connects TRBV7-9 to TRBJ1-1; possibly TRBD1 for D (6 bases). V was cut by 5 bases and J by 6 bases, with 16 bases left in between. The CDR3 runs 14 residues. Per germline, CDR1 SEHNR and CDR2 FQNEAQ (reference sequence). CDR3 loop: CASSPWTEGAEAFF. CDR3 sequence (DNA): TGTGCCAGCAGCCCCTGGACAGAGGGCGCTGAAGCTTTCTTT.

This chain uses TRBV19 with TRBJ2-3, with 7 bases that match TRBD2. Germline assignment: CDR1 LNHDA and CDR2 SQIVND (reference sequence). J was trimmed by 6 bases and V by 4 bases; bases with no gene match: 13. The CDR3 contains 16 residues. CDR3 nucleotides: TGTGCCAGTAGTAGGAGGAGCGGGGTCCAATTTGATACGCAGTATTTT. Amino acid sequence: CASSRRSGVQFDTQYF. Looking up the rest from reference TRBV19 and TRBJ2-3 gives the full variable domain: DGGITQSPKYLFRKEGQNVTLSCEQNLNHDAMYWYRQDPGQGLRLIYYSQIVNDFQKGDIAEGYSVSREKKESFPLTVTSAQKNPTAFYLCASSRRSGVQFDTQYFGPGTRLTVL.

CDR3 bases: TGCGCCAGCAGCTTCGGACAGGCCTATAATTCACCCCTCCACTTT. Amino acids: CASSFGQAYNSPLHF. The V and J genes are TRBV5-1 and TRBJ1-6, with TRBD1 identical over 7 bases. After removal of 2 bases from V and 2 bases from J, the junction contained 1 base not matched to a gene. Per germline, CDR1 SGHRS and CDR2 YFSETQ. This CDR3 has 15 residues.

The chain combines TRBV14 with TRBJ1-2; the D is unclear. Deletions cut 0 bases from V and 5 bases from J, with 13 bases between. This CDR3 spans 15 amino acids. Germline V gene sequence: CDR1 SGHDN, CDR2 FVKESK. The CDR3 region has the DNA TGTGCCAGCAGCCAAGATCAGAGAAACCTTTATGGCTACACCTTC. It yields the protein CASSQDQRNLYGYTF.

The gene calls are TRBV18 and TRBJ2-6; 7 bases line up with TRBD1. CDR1 and CDR2 from the germline V gene are KGHSH and LQKENI. CDR3 size: 13 residues. With V trimmed by 1 base and J by 15 bases, 6 bases remained unmatched. CDR3 sequence (DNA): TGTGCCAGCTCACCACAGGGGGCGCACCCCCTGACTTTC. Translated, it gives CASSPQGAHPLTF.

The chain links TRBV6-5 to TRBJ1-1; 8 bases agree with TRBD1. The CDR3 extends over 15 amino acids. V gave up 6 bases and J gave up 2 bases; unmatched junction bases: 8. Germline-derived CDR1 and CDR2 are MNHEY and SVGAGI. The CDR3 region has the DNA TGTGCCAGCAGCTTCCTGGACAGGGTAAACACTGAAGCTTTCTTT. This gives the protein CASSFLDRVNTEAFF.

The chain couples TRBV7-2 to TRBJ2-5; maybe TRBD2 (6 bases). V lost 0 bases and J lost 2, with 13 bases in between. Per the germline V gene, CDR1 is SGHTA and CDR2 is FQGNSA. The CDR3 is 16 amino acids. The CDR3 reads CASSLALSGRQETQYF. Written as DNA, the CDR3 is TGTGCCAGCAGCTTAGCGCTGAGCGGGCGGCAAGAGACCCAGTACTTC.

The V call is TRBV4-1, the J call TRBJ1-2; TRBD1 matches 7 bases. Germline trimming cut 4 bases from V and 4 bases from J; bases unmatched to any gene: 9. The V gene's germline CDR1 is MGHRA and CDR2 YSYEKL. The CDR3 totals 15 residues. As DNA, the CDR3 is TGCGCCAGCAGCCGTGGGACAGACTACGGCTATGGCTACACCTTC. Its translation is CASSRGTDYGYGYTF.

V is TRBV4-1 and J is TRBJ2-3; TRBD2 aligns across 9 bases. The V and J ends lost 1 base and 6 bases, in that order; junction bases with no gene match: 2. There are 14 residues in the CDR3. Germline V lookup: CDR1 MGHRA, CDR2 YSYEKL. For the CDR3, the DNA is TGCGCCAGCAGCCAAGGCGGACTAGCGGATACGCAGTATTTT. Amino acid sequence: CASSQGGLADTQYF.

This clone was observed once. The chain has TRBV12-2 and TRBJ2-5. TRBV12-2 is annotated as a pseudogene. The CDR3 runs 18 residues. CDR3 nucleotides: TGTGCAAGTCGCTTCCCCCCCGCGAAAGGCCGAATTTGGGGGACCCAGTACTTC. Residues: CASRFPPAKGRIWGTQYF.

This clone was seen a single time. This chain connects TRBV5-1 to TRBJ2-1, with 7 positions matching TRBD2. The CDR3 consists of 14 residues. The germline gives CDR1 SGHRS, CDR2 YFSETQ. The junction had 4 bases not matched to a gene; V was cut back by 7 bases and J by 0 bases. The CDR3 here is CASRLASSYNEQFF. As DNA, the CDR3 is TGCGCCAGCCGACTAGCTAGCTCCTACAATGAGCAGTTCTTC.

V gene TRBV5-5 combines with J gene TRBJ1-4; D not resolved. This CDR3 comprises 15 residues. V was pared by 4 bases and J by 4 bases, with 14 bases between. Germline lookup yields CDR1 SGHKS and CDR2 YYEKEE (reference sequence). CDR3 amino acids: CASSGTNSNNEKLFF. The DNA for the CDR3 is TGTGCCAGCAGCGGTACGAACAGCAATAATGAAAAACTGTTTTTT.

The rearrangement uses TRBV5-1 and TRBJ2-5, with 8 bases lining up with TRBD2. The germline CDR1 and CDR2 sequences are SGHRS and YFSETQ. The CDR3 length is 16 residues. With 1 base clipped from V and 1 base from J, the junction kept 6 bases outside the gene matches. For the CDR3, the DNA is TGCGCCAGCAGCTTGTACCTAGCGGGTCTCCAAGAGACCCAGTACTTC. This encodes CASSLYLAGLQETQYF.

The gene calls are TRBV7-3 and TRBJ1-6; 7 nucleotides match TRBD1. CDR1 SGHTA and CDR2 FQGTGA come from the germline V gene. Losses at the gene ends were 5 bases for V and 9 bases for J; bases not matched to a gene: 4. The CDR3 covers 13 residues. Written as DNA, the CDR3 is TGTGCCAGCAGCCGGGACAGTTTTTCACCCCTCCACTTT. Protein sequence: CASSRDSFSPLHF.